This entry concerns a single T cell receptor (beta chain). Its antigen is unidentified. The data were obtained in a study of T cell responses to AZD1222 COVID-19 vaccine. General study findings and limits: CD4 TCRs covered the whole spike, strongest at regions 160-218 and 743-854. Just a handful of AZD1222 recipients were seropositive at baseline. The donors showed a predominance of white British ancestry and of females, with possible underestimation of clonal diversity.

Here immunoSEQ multiplex PCR was the method, and the copy in TCRdb shows in-frame clones only, minus some. The sample gives around 140,000 clones, 90% to 95% of which show up once; approximately 1.8% is in the top ten. The CDR3 runs to 12 residues. V lost 2 bases to trimming and J lost 8 bases, with 9 bases between them. CDR1 is LNHDA, CDR2 SQIVND, per germline (reference sequence). Source: peripheral blood, taken on day 0 of AZD1222 vaccination. The receptor's source is an adult in good health. The V call is TRBV19, the J call TRBJ1-1; D is uncertain. The CDR3 nucleotides read TGTGCCAGTAGTATAAGACGGATGGAAGCTTTCTTT. This codes for CASSIRRMEAFF.